This TCR beta chain was captured by sequencing in a study of early T cells in non-severe SARS-CoV-2 infection. Study context: Alpha and beta chains were unpaired, from unsorted whole-blood bulk RNA.

Unique molecular identifiers tagged individual cDNA molecules. TCRdb analysed the 5' RACE reads with MiXCR anew, one entry per CDR3 protein. The sample contains 30,000 to 40,000 distinct CDR3 sequences, roughly 9.3% of which appear only once. This clonotype showed up just once. Antigen unknown. General observations from the study: A preference for anti-spike CD8 responses marked VDJdb matching, which missed private and CD4 specificities.

V gave up 4 bases and J gave up 1 base, with 11 bases separating them. Germline CDR1 reads SGHKS; CDR2 reads YYEKEE (reference sequence). The CDR3 loop spans 14 amino acids. The sequencing sample was made of whole blood. The V call is TRBV5-5, the J call TRBJ2-5; D is undetermined. The sequence was obtained from an adult who was a healthcare worker with PCR-confirmed SARS-CoV-2 infection or an uninfected control (not recorded which). The CDR3 nucleotides are TGTGCCAGCAGCGCTTTTTGGGCCCAAGAGACCCAGTACTTC. Translating gives CASSAFWAQETQYF.